This T cell receptor beta chain was sequenced during a study of blood T cell repertoires in COVID-19. Study at large: The analysed material was cDNA or gDNA that came from T cells, B-cell-depleted T cells, or PBMCs.

Per the original data handling: Scientists estimated how many nucleated cells there were by amplifying reference gene primers. Sequencing used immunoSEQ multiplex PCR; TCRdb keeps in-frame clones, though not all of them. That table supplies the V and J calls and clone size; D and trimming were determined from the DNA. Of over 150,000 clones in the sample, 80% to 85% were seen once. Germline-derived CDR1 and CDR2 are SGHRS and YFSETQ. This CDR3 has 16 amino acids. After removal of 0 bases from V and 6 bases from J, the junction contained 10 bases not matched to a gene. While infection was still active, Seattle patients were enrolled and then followed longitudinally.

V and J are TRBV5-1 and TRBJ2-7, with 9 bases fitting TRBD2. The sequence was obtained from a woman between 40 and 50 years old with COVID-19, enrolled during active disease. Sequencing was carried out using peripheral blood. The CDR3 reads CASSLVGGTSFGEQYF. In DNA form, the CDR3 reads TGCGCCAGCAGCTTGGTAGGCGGGACTAGCTTCGGCGAGCAGTACTTC.